What follows is one T cell receptor (beta chain) and its context. Its antigen is as yet unknown. Some clones are missing from TCRdb's copy, which holds only in-frame ones; the method was immunoSEQ multiplex PCR. The table records 150,000 to 200,000 clones, around nine tenths of them present only once. These data come from a study of T cell responses to AZD1222 COVID-19 vaccine. The study, taken as a whole, reports: At 160-218 and 743-854, vaccine-associated CD4 TCRs were dominant, and they spanned spike. Nearly half of unique spike-specific TCRs reportedly avoided B.1.351 and B.1.1.7 mutated regions.

The CDR3 spans 11 residues. Germline assignment: CDR1 DFQATT and CDR2 SNEGSKA (reference sequence). With 5 bases removed from V and 9 bases from J, the gap between germline ends came to 13 bases. This TCR came from an adult who received the MenACWY meningococcal vaccine as a control. The rearrangement joins TRBV20-1 to TRBJ1-1, with D perhaps TRBD1 (5 bases). The source was peripheral blood, collected 28 days after the second dose of the MenACWY control vaccine. The CDR3 sequence is CSAWQGYQAFF. For the CDR3, the DNA is TGCAGTGCTTGGCAGGGCTACCAAGCTTTCTTT.